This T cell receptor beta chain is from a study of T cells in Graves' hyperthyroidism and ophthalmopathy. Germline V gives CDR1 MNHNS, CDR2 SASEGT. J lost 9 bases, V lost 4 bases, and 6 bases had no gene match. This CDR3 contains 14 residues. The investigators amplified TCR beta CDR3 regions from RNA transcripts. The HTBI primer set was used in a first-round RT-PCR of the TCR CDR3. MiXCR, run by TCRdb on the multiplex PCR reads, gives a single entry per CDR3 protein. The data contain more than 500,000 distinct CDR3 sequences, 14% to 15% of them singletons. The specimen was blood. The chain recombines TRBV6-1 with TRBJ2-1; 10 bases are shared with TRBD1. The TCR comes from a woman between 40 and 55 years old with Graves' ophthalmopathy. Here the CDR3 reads CASSVEGQGFEQFF. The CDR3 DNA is TGTGCCAGCAGTGTCGAGGGACAGGGGTTTGAGCAGTTCTTC.